The 12 T cell receptor beta chains given below trace back to one sample, sequenced in a study of CD8 T cells in Susac syndrome. Reverse transcription of about 0.5 to 1 ug RNA used random hexamers. TCRdb redid the calling of the immunoSEQ multiplex PCR reads with MiXCR, one entry per CDR3 protein. Of about 120,000 distinct CDR3 sequences listed, about 93% are singletons. The sample consisted of CD4+ T cells from PBMCs. The receptors derive from a human donor in good health.

The chain recombines TRBV6-2 or TRBV6-3 with TRBJ1-4; 10 nucleotides line up with TRBD1. Germline V gene data show CDR1 as MNHEY and CDR2 as SVGEGT. The CDR3 consists of 15 residues. Trimming at V came to 0 bases and at J to 6 bases, leaving 1 base not matched to a gene. CDR3: CASSYSGTGDEKLFF. The DNA for the CDR3 is TGTGCCAGCAGTTACTCCGGGACAGGGGATGAAAAACTGTTTTTT.

DNA for the CDR3: TGTGCCAGCAGCTCCACAGGGGCGGGATACATTCAGTACTTC. Protein sequence: CASSSTGAGYIQYF. The V gene is TRBV7-2, the J gene TRBJ2-4, with D tentatively TRBD1 (7 bases). Germline V lookup: CDR1 SGHTA, CDR2 FQGNSA. The length of the CDR3 is 14 residues. V was clipped by 4 bases and J by 8 bases, with 15 bases between them.

This clonotype was detected only once. CDR3 DNA: TGCAGTGCTAACTCCGGACAGGGCCCCGGCGAGCAGTACTTC. Translating it yields CSANSGQGPGEQYF. The rearrangement links TRBV20-1 to TRBJ2-7; TRBD1 matches at 8 bases. The CDR3 totals 14 residues. Looked up from germline, CDR1 is DFQATT and CDR2 is SNEGSKA (reference sequence). After removal of 4 bases from V and 6 bases from J, the junction contained 11 bases not matched to a gene.

V gene TRBV7-8 combines with J gene TRBJ1-2; D perhaps matches TRBD1 (5 bases). This CDR3 has 13 residues. The V end was cut by 1 base, the J end by 8 bases, with 11 bases between. Per the germline V gene, CDR1 is SGHVS and CDR2 is FQNEAQ. CDR3 sequence reads: CASSLESGRGYTF. The CDR3 nucleotides are TGTGCCAGCAGCTTAGAGTCAGGGAGAGGCTACACCTTC. The full variable domain, its missing parts supplied by reference TRBV7-8 and TRBJ1-2, is GAGVSQSPRYKVAKRGQDVALRCDPISGHVSLFWYQQALGQGPEFLTYFQNEAQLDKSGLPSDRFFAERPEGSVSTLKIQRTQQEDSAVYLCASSLESGRGYTFGSGTRLTVV.

The chain uses TRBV18 and TRBJ2-7; 11 positions agree with TRBD2. Germline CDR1 KGHSH, CDR2 LQKENI. The trim removed 0 bases at V and 2 bases at J, leaving 3 bases unmatched. The CDR3 contains 16 residues. The chain's CDR3 is CASSPPVAGGPYEQYF. The CDR3 DNA follows: TGTGCCAGCTCACCACCGGTAGCGGGAGGGCCCTACGAGCAGTACTTC.

The gene calls are TRBV6-2 or TRBV6-3 and TRBJ1-1, with D tentatively TRBD1 (6 bases). In germline, CDR1 is MNHEY, CDR2 SVGEGT. The ends were cut back, 4 bases at V and 8 bases at J, with 14 bases in the middle. The CDR3 contains 13 residues. CDR3 amino acids: CASSSSDRIEAFF. CDR3 in DNA: TGTGCCAGCAGTTCCTCCGACAGGATCGAAGCTTTCTTT.

This chain links TRBV7-9 with TRBJ2-7; no clear D. Between the trimmed V and J ends, which lost 5 bases and 3 bases, there was a span of 5 bases. The length of the CDR3 is 11 residues. Germline assignment: CDR1 SEHNR and CDR2 FQNEAQ (reference sequence). The CDR3 loop is CASSEHYEQYF. Written as DNA, the CDR3 is TGTGCCAGCAGCGAGCACTACGAGCAGTACTTC.

J is TRBJ2-7 and V is TRBV19, with D maybe TRBD2 (5 bases). The germline CDR1 and CDR2 sequences are LNHDA and SQIVND (reference sequence). V was clipped by 3 bases and J by 4 bases, with 19 bases between them. The CDR3 is made up of 16 amino acids. The CDR3 nucleotides read TGTGCCAGTAGTATCCGAGGATCGGGTCGGAGGTACGAGCAGTACTTC. It encodes CASSIRGSGRRYEQYF.

The genes are TRBV29-1 and TRBJ1-2; TRBD1 matches at 9 bases. The length of the CDR3 is 17 residues. CDR1 is SQVTM and CDR2 is ANQGSEA in the germline V gene. After removal of 5 bases from V and 2 bases from J, the junction contained 15 bases not matched to a gene. The CDR3 loop is CSVKGGTGHELNYGYTF. As DNA, the CDR3 is TGCAGCGTTAAGGGAGGGACAGGGCACGAGCTAAACTATGGCTACACCTTC.

The chain is built from TRBV20-1 and TRBJ2-2; 9 nucleotides match TRBD1. V shed 0 bases and J 2 bases; nucleotides not matched to a gene: 4. The CDR3 has 16 amino acids. Germline V gene lookup returns CDR1 DFQATT and CDR2 SNEGSKA (reference sequence). The CDR3 DNA is TGCAGTGCTAGAGATCCGGGACAGGGTAACACCGGGGAGCTGTTTTTT. It translates to CSARDPGQGNTGELFF.

CDR3 DNA sequence: TGTGCCAGCTCACCACCGCACTTAGGACTAGCGGGAGGAAATGAGCAGTTCTTC. Protein sequence: CASSPPHLGLAGGNEQFF. This chain uses TRBV18 with TRBJ2-1, with TRBD2 matching over 14 bases. V shed 0 bases, J shed 7 bases, and the junction held 8 bases outside the gene matches. CDR1 and CDR2 (germline): KGHSH, LQKENI. The CDR3 totals 18 residues.

V is TRBV20-1 and J is TRBJ2-6; tentatively, D is TRBD2 (6 bases). Germline V gene data show CDR1 as DFQATT and CDR2 as SNEGSKA (reference sequence). V shed 0 bases and J shed 9 bases, with 9 bases lying between them. This CDR3 is 13 amino acids long. The CDR3 region has the DNA TGCAGTGCTAGAGATGTGGGAGGCAACGTCCTGACTTTC. It specifies CSARDVGGNVLTF.